A single sample is the source of the 24 T cell receptor beta chains below, sequenced in a study of T cells in Graves' hyperthyroidism and ophthalmopathy. Researchers took RNA transcripts and amplified the TCR beta CDR3 regions from them. The HTBI primer set served for first-round RT-PCR of the TCR CDR3. TCRdb reanalysed the multiplex PCR reads using MiXCR and keeps one entry per CDR3 protein. The sample includes 640,000 or so distinct CDR3 sequences, 13% to 15% seen only once; the top ten take around 7%. Sequencing was done on a sample of blood. These receptors were obtained from a woman between 18 and 29 years old with Graves' ophthalmopathy.

Only a few counts were recorded for this clonotype. Being one base from a much bigger clone, this may be a read error. The chain couples TRBV28 to TRBJ1-1, with D unclear. Germline V gene data show CDR1 as MDHEN and CDR2 as SYDVKM. The CDR3 length is 12 residues. Here the CDR3 reads CAGSLLYTEAFF. The CDR3 nucleotides read TGTGCCGGCAGTTTACTATACACTGAAGCTTTCTTT.

This clonotype was found a few times. The chain uses TRBV7-9 and TRBJ2-7; D possibly uses TRBD1 or TRBD2 (5 bases each). This CDR3 has 15 amino acids. The V end was cut by 5 bases, the J end by 0 bases, with 14 bases between. The V gene's germline CDR1 is SEHNR and CDR2 FQNEAQ (reference sequence). The CDR3 spells CASSAGTASSYEQYF. In DNA form, the CDR3 reads TGTGCCAGCAGCGCCGGGACGGCGAGCTCCTACGAGCAGTACTTC. Using reference TRBV7-9 and TRBJ2-7 for the parts outside the CDR3, the full variable domain is DTGVSQNPRHKITKRGQNVTFRCDPISEHNRLYWYRQTLGQGPEFLTYFQNEAQLEKSRLLSDRFSAERPKGSFSTLEIQRTEQGDSAMYLCASSAGTASSYEQYFGPGTRLTVT.

The chain couples TRBV27 to TRBJ1-1, with a possible D match to TRBD1 (5 bases). Between the trimmed V and J ends, which lost 2 bases and 1 base, there was a span of 11 bases. There are 15 residues in the CDR3. Germline V CDR1 and CDR2: MNHEY, SMNVEV (reference sequence). The DNA of the CDR3 is TGTGCCAGCAGTTTACGCGTCGGGGCGAACACTGAAGCTTTCTTT. This sequence encodes CASSLRVGANTEAFF.

This clonotype was picked up a small number of times. Just one base apart from a much larger clone, this may be a read error. No conserved phenylalanine or tryptophan is present at the end of the CDR3, so a read error is the likely explanation. This rearrangement joins TRBV11-3 to TRBJ1-1; 9 bases fit TRBD1. The CDR3 has 17 residues. The V and J ends lost 4 bases and 1 base, in that order; junction bases with no gene match: 10. Germline V gives CDR1 SGHNT, CDR2 YENEEA. The CDR3 DNA follows: TGTGCCAGCAGCTCCGGAAGGTTGGACAGGGGGAACACTGAAGCTTTCCTT. As protein: CASSSGRLDRGNTEAFL.

The rearrangement joins TRBV7-3 to TRBJ2-1; 10 bases map to TRBD2. The germline V gene has CDR1 SGHTA and CDR2 FQGTGA. The length of the CDR3 is 15 residues. Trimming took 3 bases from V and 5 from J; bases not matched to a gene: 4. This chain's CDR3 is CASSFGAGGDNEQFF. In nucleotides, the CDR3 is TGTGCCAGCAGCTTTGGAGCGGGAGGGGACAATGAGCAGTTCTTC.

This clonotype was counted at least ten times. V gene TRBV3-1 combines with J gene TRBJ2-7, with a possible D match to TRBD1 (5 bases). This CDR3 has 15 amino acids. Trimming removed 4 bases at V and 0 bases at J, with 13 bases between. Per germline, CDR1 LGHDT and CDR2 YNNKEL (reference sequence). The CDR3 protein is CASSPDETASYEQYF. CDR3 bases: TGTGCCAGCAGCCCGGACGAGACAGCCTCCTACGAGCAGTACTTC.

This clonotype was seen ten or more times. The V and J genes are TRBV6-2 or TRBV6-3 and TRBJ2-7, with a possible D match to TRBD2 (5 bases). Trimming stripped 1 base from V and 7 bases from J, with 23 bases between. The CDR3 totals 17 residues. The germline V gene has CDR1 MNHEY and CDR2 SVGEGT. The CDR3, as DNA: TGTGCCAGCAGTTACTACCACCTCCGGGGTGAGGAGTTGGAGCAGTACTTC. Translation gives CASSYYHLRGEELEQYF.

This clonotype has only a few counts. The V gene is TRBV18, the J gene TRBJ2-7, with D tentatively TRBD1 (6 bases). The ends were cut back, 2 bases at V and 6 bases at J, with 20 bases in the middle. The CDR3 consists of 16 residues. Germline CDR1 reads KGHSH; CDR2 reads LQKENI. CDR3 nucleotide sequence: TGTGCCAGCTCACCAGAGCCCACAGGGCGTAATGGCGAGCAGTACTTC. As protein: CASSPEPTGRNGEQYF.

This clonotype was picked up many times. The rearrangement links TRBV28 to TRBJ2-3; 8 bases agree with TRBD1. Per germline, CDR1 MDHEN and CDR2 SYDVKM. Germline trimming cut 5 bases from V and 8 bases from J; bases unmatched to any gene: 3. CDR3 length: 12 residues. Here the CDR3 reads CASSPDRGTQYF. The CDR3 nucleotides read TGTGCCAGCAGTCCCGACAGGGGTACGCAGTATTTT.

V usage is TRBV13 and J usage is TRBJ2-5; tentative D call: TRBD1 (6 bases). In germline, CDR1 is PRHDT, CDR2 FYEKMQ (reference sequence). The CDR3 has 14 residues. Trimming shortened V by 5 bases and J by 3 bases, and 13 bases separated the two germline ends. In nucleotides, the CDR3 is TGTGCCAGCAGCGCCCCCGGGACAAAAGAGACCCAGTACTTC. This sequence encodes CASSAPGTKETQYF. The variable domain in full, with the rest retrieved from reference TRBV13 and TRBJ2-5, is AAGVIQSPRHLIKEKRETATLKCYPIPRHDTVYWYQQGPGQDPQFLISFYEKMQSDKGSIPDRFSAQQFSDYHSELNMSSLELGDSALYFCASSAPGTKETQYFGPGTRLLVL.

CDR3 nucleotides: TGTGCCAGCAGCTTGGCAGCGGGGACTAGCGCCACCGAGCAGTACTTC. Its translation is CASSLAAGTSATEQYF. V usage is TRBV5-6 and J usage is TRBJ2-7, with 10 bases that match TRBD2. The CDR3 totals 16 residues. Germline-derived CDR1 and CDR2 are SGHDT and YYEEEE. The V and J ends lost 0 bases and 6 bases, in that order; junction bases with no gene match: 9.

This clonotype was seen at least ten times. The V and J genes are TRBV20-1 and TRBJ1-1, with TRBD1 as a possible D gene (5 bases). V was clipped by 0 bases and J by 1 base, with 12 bases between them. Germline V CDR1 and CDR2: DFQATT, SNEGSKA (reference sequence). This CDR3 region has 15 residues. CDR3 amino acids: CSARDGAGTNTEAFF. Here the CDR3 DNA reads TGCAGTGCTAGAGATGGGGCAGGAACGAACACTGAAGCTTTCTTT.

This chain links TRBV6-1 with TRBJ2-5; D possibly corresponds to TRBD2 (6 bases). V lost 1 base and J 1 base, leaving 10 bases between the germline ends. This CDR3 has 15 amino acids. Germline V gene lookup returns CDR1 MNHNS and CDR2 SASEGT. In nucleotides, the CDR3 is TGTGCCAGCAGTGAAGGCCCGGGGGTCCAAGAGACCCAGTACTTC. Amino acid sequence: CASSEGPGVQETQYF.

This clonotype has a count of ten or more. J is TRBJ2-7 and V is TRBV6-2 or TRBV6-3; the match to TRBD2 covers 9 bases. In germline, CDR1 is MNHEY, CDR2 SVGEGT. Trimming at V came to 6 bases and at J to 5 bases, leaving 8 bases not matched to a gene. The CDR3 consists of 14 residues. CDR3 protein: CASRYSGRSDEQYF. The CDR3 DNA is TGTGCCAGCAGATATAGCGGGAGATCCGACGAGCAGTACTTC.

As for this clonotype: Just one base apart from a much larger clone, this may be a read error. The V and J genes are TRBV6-5 and TRBJ2-3; D is possibly TRBD2 (7 bases). The V gene's germline CDR1 is MNHEY and CDR2 SVGAGI. V was shortened by 0 bases and J by 1 base, with 14 bases between the two germline ends. CDR3 length equals 17 residues. The DNA for the CDR3 is TGTGCCAGCAGTTACTCGAGGGGCGGGGGCGGCACAGATACGCAGTATTTT. This sequence encodes CASSYSRGGGGTDTQYF.

The chain combines TRBV4-2 with TRBJ1-1, with D perhaps TRBD1 (5 bases). Germline V gene lookup returns CDR1 LGHNA and CDR2 YNFKEQ. The CDR3 spans 15 residues. Trimming left V 0 bases short and J 3 bases short, with 11 bases between. The DNA for the CDR3 is TGTGCCAGCAGCCAAGACCCAGGGAGCTACACTGAAGCTTTCTTT. It is translated as CASSQDPGSYTEAFF.

This clonotype was detected many times. The chain has TRBV10-3 and TRBJ1-1; D perhaps matches TRBD1 (5 bases). V lost 2 bases, J lost 1 base, and 8 bases lay in between. The CDR3 length is 14 residues. Germline CDR1 is ENHRY and CDR2 is SYGVKD. CDR3 in amino acids: CAISEGQGNTEAFF. In DNA, the CDR3 is TGTGCCATCAGTGAGGGGCAGGGGAACACTGAAGCTTTCTTT.

In this sample, this clonotype turned up many times. V and J are TRBV28 and TRBJ2-1, with TRBD2 matching over 10 bases. Germline CDR1 MDHEN, CDR2 SYDVKM. Germline trimming cut 6 bases from V and 4 bases from J; bases unmatched to any gene: 3. This CDR3 contains 14 residues. In DNA form, the CDR3 reads TGTGCCAGCAGCGGGACTAGCGAGTACAATGAGCAGTTCTTC. Its protein product is CASSGTSEYNEQFF.

This clonotype occurred a few times. V and J are TRBV5-1 and TRBJ1-6; weak D call: TRBD1 (6 bases). This CDR3 has 15 residues. The germline CDR1 and CDR2 sequences are SGHRS and YFSETQ. V lost 2 bases and J lost 6, with 12 bases in between. The CDR3 protein is CASSLQGVGNSPLHF. CDR3 DNA: TGCGCCAGCAGCTTACAGGGAGTTGGTAATTCACCCCTCCACTTT. Full variable domain (rest looked up from reference TRBV5-1 and TRBJ1-6): KAGVTQTPRYLIKTRGQQVTLSCSPISGHRSVSWYQQTPGQGLQFLFEYFSETQRNKGNFPGRFSGRQFSNSRSEMNVSTLELGDSALYLCASSLQGVGNSPLHFGNGTRLTVT.

Regarding this clonotype: Since a much larger clone is just one base distant, this may be a read error. This chain connects TRBV2 to TRBJ2-7, with 7 bases matching TRBD2. Losses at the gene ends were 10 bases for V and 2 bases for J; bases not matched to a gene: 11. This CDR3 has 14 amino acids. CDR1 SNHLY and CDR2 FYNNEI come from the germline V gene. The CDR3 DNA sequence: TGTGCCAACATCGATTGGGGGGGGGCCTACGAGCAGTACTTC. Protein: CANIDWGGAYEQYF. Full variable domain (outside the CDR3, taken from reference TRBV2 and TRBJ2-7): EPEVTQTPSHQVTQMGQEVILRCVPISNHLYFYWYRQILGQKVEFLVSFYNNEISEKSEIFDDQFSVERPDGSNFTLKIRSTKLEDSAMYFCANIDWGGAYEQYFGPGTRLTVT.

This clonotype was detected only a few times. The V and J genes are TRBV28 and TRBJ2-2; 7 positions match TRBD1. Germline CDR1 reads MDHEN; CDR2 reads SYDVKM. CDR3 length equals 15 residues. Losses at the gene ends were 6 bases for V and 1 base for J; bases not matched to a gene: 5. The CDR3: CASSRRTGNTGELFF. CDR3 nucleotide sequence: TGTGCCAGCAGCCGCCGGACAGGGAACACCGGGGAGCTGTTTTTT.

The J gene is TRBJ2-7, the V gene TRBV6-2 or TRBV6-3, with 10 bases matching TRBD2. The V gene end was trimmed by 6 bases and the J gene end by 4 bases; junction bases not matched to a gene: 6. Germline V gene data show CDR1 as MNHEY and CDR2 as SVGEGT. This CDR3 is built from 14 residues. CDR3 DNA sequence: TGTGCCAGCAGAGTAGCGGGAGGTCTGTACGAGCAGTACTTC. It encodes CASRVAGGLYEQYF.

Note on this clonotype: A junction boundary mismatches the germline segment, possibly from a read error. The V call is TRBV2, the J call TRBJ1-3; D gene uncertain. Germline lookup yields CDR1 SNHLY and CDR2 FYNNEI. The CDR3 has 16 amino acids. CDR3 in amino acids: CASSLSSGASGNTICF. The CDR3 region has the DNA TGTGCCAGCAGTTTGAGTAGTGGAGCCTCTGGAAACACCATATGTTTT.

This clonotype was seen many times. This chain links TRBV12-3 or TRBV12-4 with TRBJ2-5; tentative D call: TRBD2 (5 bases). The germline V and J ends were trimmed by 3 bases and 7 bases, with 12 bases remaining between them. The CDR3 has 13 residues. The CDR3 is CASSFTSSGTQYF. The CDR3 region has the DNA TGTGCCAGCAGTTTTACCAGCAGCGGGACCCAGTACTTC.